One sample yielded the 7 T cell receptor beta chains listed below, sequenced in a study of blood T cells in healthy people across ages (dated by TCRdb to between 2014 and 2017). The library was made by 5' RACE. The sequencer listed for this sample is Illumina HiSeq 2500. A second PCR of about 6 to 11 cycles was performed with a sample-barcoded 5' primer and a J-beta primer mix. TCRdb's own reprocessing of the public reads used fastp at Q25 and MiXCR and kept productive beta chains. Entries are consolidated by CDR3 protein sequence, retaining the most common genes and DNA. The sample table holds about 1.5 million distinct CDR3 sequences, of which approximately 43% were seen once. About 3.8% of the sample is in the top ten clones. Sequencing was performed on blood. Source of these receptors: a woman between 18 and 30 years old in good health.

This chain links TRBV20-1 with TRBJ2-7; D is uncertain. Trimming took off 0 bases at V and 5 bases at J, with 8 bases between the two ends. The CDR3 has 12 residues. Looked up from germline, CDR1 is DFQATT and CDR2 is SNEGSKA (reference sequence). CDR3 in amino acids: CSARDLGDEQYF. The CDR3 DNA is TGCAGTGCTAGAGATCTCGGCGACGAGCAGTACTTC.

J is TRBJ1-5 and V is TRBV12-3 or TRBV12-4; D gene uncertain. V lost 1 base to trimming and J lost 9 bases, with 10 bases between them. The CDR3 is 13 residues long. The CDR3 region is CASSLGVQGPQHF. In DNA form, the CDR3 reads TGTGCCAGCAGTTTAGGGGTTCAAGGGCCCCAGCATTTT.

The V and J genes are TRBV4-3 and TRBJ1-5; TRBD1 is a possible D gene (5 bases). The V gene's germline CDR1 is LGHNA and CDR2 YSLEER. There are 13 residues in the CDR3. The V end lost 0 bases, the J end lost 8 bases, and 8 bases lay between the germline ends. The CDR3 region is CASSQEKGKPQHF. DNA of the CDR3: TGCGCCAGCAGCCAAGAAAAGGGGAAGCCCCAGCATTTT.

This clonotype was observed a handful of times. Here the CDR3 DNA reads TGCAGTGCATGGCCCGGTTCGGGCAATGAGCAGTTCTTC. The encoded protein is CSAWPGSGNEQFF. J is TRBJ2-1 and V is TRBV20-1; D remains ambiguous. Trimming took 6 bases from V and 6 from J, leaving 15 bases between them. Germline loops: CDR1 DFQATT, CDR2 SNEGSKA (reference sequence). The CDR3 has 13 amino acids.

This clonotype turned up a few times. This chain joins TRBV5-4 and TRBJ2-7, with D perhaps TRBD2 (6 bases). Between the trimmed V and J ends, which lost 1 base and 3 bases, there was a span of 14 bases. The CDR3 sequence is 15 residues long. CDR1 and CDR2 from the germline V gene are SGHNT and YYREEE (reference sequence). The CDR3 DNA sequence: TGTGCCAGCAGCTTGCGGCGGGGTACGGACTACGAGCAGTACTTC. It specifies CASSLRRGTDYEQYF.

The chain carries TRBV7-2 and TRBJ2-3; D may be TRBD2 (5 bases). In germline, CDR1 is SGHTA, CDR2 FQGNSA. The CDR3 runs to 16 residues. The germline V and J ends were trimmed by 4 bases and 0 bases, with 14 bases remaining between them. CDR3 bases: TGTGCCAGCAGCTCAAGGACTGGACTTAGCACAGATACGCAGTATTTT. It translates to CASSSRTGLSTDTQYF.

This chain connects TRBV25-1 to TRBJ1-2; no clear D gene. Looked up from germline, CDR1 is MGHDK and CDR2 is SYGVNS. V lost 5 bases, J lost 8 bases, and 6 bases lay in between. This CDR3 has 10 amino acids. CDR3 sequence: CASSSIGYTF. CDR3 nucleotide sequence: TGTGCCAGCAGTAGTATCGGCTACACCTTC.